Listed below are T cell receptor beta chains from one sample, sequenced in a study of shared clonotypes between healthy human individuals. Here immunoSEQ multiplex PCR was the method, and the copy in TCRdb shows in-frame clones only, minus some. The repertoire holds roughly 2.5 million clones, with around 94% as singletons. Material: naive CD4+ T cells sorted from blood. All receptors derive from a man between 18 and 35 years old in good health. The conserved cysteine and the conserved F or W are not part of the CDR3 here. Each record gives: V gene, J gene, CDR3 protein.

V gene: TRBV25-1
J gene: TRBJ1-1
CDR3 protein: ASSEWALGPPGAF

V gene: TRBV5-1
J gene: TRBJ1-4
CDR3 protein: ASSIGRPANEKLF

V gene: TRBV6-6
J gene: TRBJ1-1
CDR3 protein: ASSYPRGRLNTEAF

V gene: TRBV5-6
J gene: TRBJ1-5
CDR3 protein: ASSLWETLEWYSNQPQH

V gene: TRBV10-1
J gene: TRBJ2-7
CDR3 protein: ASSESGRGRSYEQY

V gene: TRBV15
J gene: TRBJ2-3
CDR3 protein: ATSSGSTSTDTQY

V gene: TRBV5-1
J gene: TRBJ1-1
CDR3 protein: ASSFYSGQGTEAF

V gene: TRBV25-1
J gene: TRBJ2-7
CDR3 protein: ASSTESYEQY

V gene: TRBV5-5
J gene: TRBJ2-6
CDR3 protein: ASSRTPDSSGANVLT

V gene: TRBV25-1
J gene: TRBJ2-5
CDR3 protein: ASSEYETQY

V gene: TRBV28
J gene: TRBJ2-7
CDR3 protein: ASSSSGGAYEQY

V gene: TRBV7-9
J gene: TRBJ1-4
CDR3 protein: ASSRVTATNEKLF

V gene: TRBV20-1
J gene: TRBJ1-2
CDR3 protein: SARDRNGYT

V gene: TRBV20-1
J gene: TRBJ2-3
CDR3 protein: SAGEVDTQY

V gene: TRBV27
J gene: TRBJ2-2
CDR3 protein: ASSLAGVSTGELF

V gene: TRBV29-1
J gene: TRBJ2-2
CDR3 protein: SVLTGTNTGELF

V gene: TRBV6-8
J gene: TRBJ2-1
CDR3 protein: ASSYSGQLASYNEQF

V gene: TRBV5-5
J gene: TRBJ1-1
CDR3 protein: ASSTRTGQNTEAF

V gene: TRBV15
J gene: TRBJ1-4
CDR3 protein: ATSRVGEKLF

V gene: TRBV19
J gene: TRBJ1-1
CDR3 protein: ASSTPVGTEAF

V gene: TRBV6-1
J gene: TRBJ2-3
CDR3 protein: ASSAPTGGLTTQY

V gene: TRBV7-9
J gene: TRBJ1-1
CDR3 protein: ASSFLGQANTEAF

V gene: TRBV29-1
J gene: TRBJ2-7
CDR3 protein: SVRQGGDSEQY

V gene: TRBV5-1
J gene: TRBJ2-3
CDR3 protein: ASSTSNVIDTQY

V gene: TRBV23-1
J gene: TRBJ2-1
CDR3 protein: ASSQSKREGGSYNEQF

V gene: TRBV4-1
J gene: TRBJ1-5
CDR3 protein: ASSQEGTGNNQPQH

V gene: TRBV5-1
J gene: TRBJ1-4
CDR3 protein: ASSVGDTPTNEKLF

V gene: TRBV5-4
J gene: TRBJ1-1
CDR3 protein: ASSPPDRGQGEAF

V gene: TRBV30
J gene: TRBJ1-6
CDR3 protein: AWSVNRGSYNSPLH

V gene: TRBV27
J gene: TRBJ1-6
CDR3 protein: ASSFGTGNNSPLH

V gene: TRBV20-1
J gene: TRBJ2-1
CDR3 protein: SADPDYEQF

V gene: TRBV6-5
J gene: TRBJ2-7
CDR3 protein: ATQGWGPTYEQY

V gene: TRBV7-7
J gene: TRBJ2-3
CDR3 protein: ASSLGSGDTQY

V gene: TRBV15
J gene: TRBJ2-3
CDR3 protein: ATSPDLAGGGDTQY

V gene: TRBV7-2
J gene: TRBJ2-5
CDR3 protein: ASSLVGGGKETQY

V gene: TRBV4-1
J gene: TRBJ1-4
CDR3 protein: ASSLPSQGNEKLF